This T cell receptor (beta chain) was obtained from a study of blood T cell repertoires in COVID-19. On the study more broadly: T cells, B-cell-depleted T cells, or PBMCs supplied cDNA or gDNA.

Per the authors' pipeline: Reference gene primers were amplified, and this amplification served to estimate nucleated cell counts. The assay was immunoSEQ multiplex PCR, and TCRdb's table has in-frame clones only and misses some. That table furnishes V, J and clone size, whereas the DNA furnished D and trimming. This table has 100,000 or so clones, about 84% appearing once. In its sample, this clone was seen a few times. This TCR was recovered from a human donor in a cohort sampled during active COVID-19. The sequenced sample consisted of peripheral blood.

As DNA, the CDR3 is TGTGCCAGCAGATCTGGGTACAGGGGAAGTCTGTTCTTC. Amino acid sequence: CASRSGYRGSLFF. The chain joins TRBV6-4 to TRBJ2-1, with 7 bases matching TRBD1. The CDR3 extends over 13 amino acids. Germline V lookup: CDR1 MRHNA, CDR2 SNTAGT. Trimming cost V 6 bases and J 15 bases; bases outside gene matches: 14.